A selection of T cell receptor beta chains follows, all from one sample in a study of blood T cell repertoires in COVID-19. The repertoire was sequenced with immunoSEQ multiplex PCR; TCRdb's copy has only in-frame clones and lacks some. The sample carries fewer than 200,000 clones, approximately 83% recorded once. Sequenced sample: peripheral blood. Source of these receptors: a man aged 45-65 years with active or convalescent COVID-19. Both conserved end residues are part of each CDR3. D genes are given only for firm matches. Rows give clone size only sometimes, using once, few, many, or a class for an expanded clone.

v_gene	abundance	j_gene	d_gene	CDR3nt	CDR3aa
TRBV10-3	.	TRBJ2-5	TRBD2	TGTGCCACCTCCGGGGCGGGGGGTCAAGAGACCCAGTACTTC	CATSGAGGQETQYF
TRBV29-1	few	TRBJ1-2	.	TGCAGCGTTGAAGATTTTTCAGGGCCTGGCTACACCTTC	CSVEDFSGPGYTF
TRBV20-1	.	TRBJ2-7	TRBD2	TGCAGAGCGGGGGGGCGTAACGAGCAGTACTTC	CRAGGRNEQYF
TRBV5-4	.	TRBJ1-3	.	TGTGCCAGCAGCTTGGCGGGGGGGGGAAACACCATATATTTT	CASSLAGGGNTIYF
TRBV28	.	TRBJ1-5	.	TGTGCCAGCAGTTTTAGACTCAAAAATCAGCCCCAGCATTTT	CASSFRLKNQPQHF
TRBV2	.	TRBJ2-5	.	TGTGCCAGCAGTGAACCATACCAAGAGACCCAGTACTTC	CASSEPYQETQYF
TRBV5-1	once	TRBJ2-3	TRBD2	TGCGCCAGCAGCTTTGCGGGAGTTTGGTCAGATACGCAGTATTTT	CASSFAGVWSDTQYF
TRBV7-3	.	TRBJ2-1	TRBD2	TGTGCCAGCAGCTTAAGCGGGGGGGACTACCTCAATGAGCAGTTCTTC	CASSLSGGDYLNEQFF
TRBV10-2	.	TRBJ2-3	.	TGCGCCAGCAGTGAACAGGGAGCTATAGATACGCAGTATTTT	CASSEQGAIDTQYF
TRBV7-2	.	TRBJ1-5	TRBD1	TGTGCCAGCAGCTTACCTCAGGGGGCGGGTCAGCCCCAGCATTTT	CASSLPQGAGQPQHF
TRBV3-1/TRBV3-2	.	TRBJ2-3	.	TGTGCCAGCAGCCAGAGCGGTACCTCAGATACGCAGTATTTT	CASSQSGTSDTQYF
TRBV14	.	TRBJ2-1	.	TGTGCCAGCAGCCCTAAGACAGGAAACTACAATGAGCAGTTCTTC	CASSPKTGNYNEQFF
TRBV5-1	.	TRBJ2-5	.	TGCGCCAGCAGCCCGACAGCACAAGAGACCCAGTACTTC	CASSPTAQETQYF
TRBV25-1	.	TRBJ2-7	.	TGTGCCAGCAGTGACCTCGGGAGGCAGGGGGCTTTTTCCTACGAGCAGTACTTC	CASSDLGRQGAFSYEQYF
TRBV11-2	.	TRBJ2-3	.	TGTGCCAGCAGCTTAGATTGGGGGGTTGGCGGCACAGATACGCAGTATTTT	CASSLDWGVGGTDTQYF
TRBV7-2	.	TRBJ2-1	TRBD2	TGTGCCAGCAGTTTTAGCGGGAGGGCATCCGTGCAGTTCTTC	CASSFSGRASVQFF
TRBV28	.	TRBJ2-7	TRBD1	TGTGCCAGCAGTCGGGACAGGGGGTCCTACGAGCAGTACTTC	CASSRDRGSYEQYF
TRBV6-6	.	TRBJ2-4	TRBD1	TGTGCCAGCAGCCAAAACAGGGGCTCGGCCAAAAACATTCAGTACTTC	CASSQNRGSAKNIQYF
TRBV18	.	TRBJ1-1	.	TGTGCCAGCTCACCGGGCAGATACACTGAAGCTTTCTTT	CASSPGRYTEAFF
TRBV6-1	.	TRBJ2-7	.	TGTGCCAGCAGTGAAGTCCGGGGGTCCGAGCAGTACTTC	CASSEVRGSEQYF
TRBV28	.	TRBJ1-2	TRBD1	TGTGCAATCGGACAGGGGTTCTATGGCTACACCTTC	CAIGQGFYGYTF
TRBV10-3	.	TRBJ2-5	TRBD2	TGTGCCATCAGTAGGGAGGGAGAGACCCAGTACTTC	CAISREGETQYF
TRBV4-3	.	TRBJ1-6	.	TGCGCCAGCAGCCAGGATCCGAACAGGGCTGGGAATTCACCCCTCCACTTT	CASSQDPNRAGNSPLHF
TRBV7-2	.	TRBJ2-4	.	TGTGCCAGCAGCTCCCTAGGCATTCAGTACTTC	CASSSLGIQYF
TRBV4-2	.	TRBJ2-5	.	TGTGCCAGCAGCCACGCCGCGGGACAGCAAGAGACCCAGTACTTC	CASSHAAGQQETQYF
TRBV28	.	TRBJ2-1	TRBD1	TGTGCCACAGACAGGGTTGGCAATGAGCAGTTCTTC	CATDRVGNEQFF
TRBV3-1/TRBV3-2	.	TRBJ2-7	.	TGTGCCAGCAGTCCTCTCCCGACGGCGGTAAGCTACGAGCAGTACTTC	CASSPLPTAVSYEQYF
TRBV28	.	TRBJ2-7	.	TGTGCCAGCAGCCTAGGCTACGAGCAGTACTTC	CASSLGYEQYF
TRBV28	.	TRBJ1-1	TRBD1	TGTGCCAGCACAACCGGGACAGCTATGAACACTGAAGCTTTCTTT	CASTTGTAMNTEAFF
TRBV6-1	.	TRBJ1-5	TRBD1	TGTGCCAGCAGTGAAGACGTAGGGGGCGGGTATAGCAATCAGCCCCAGCATTTT	CASSEDVGGGYSNQPQHF
TRBV5-6	.	TRBJ1-4	TRBD1	TGTGCCAGCAGACAGGGGGCTAATGAAAAACTGTTTTTT	CASRQGANEKLFF
TRBV4-2	.	TRBJ2-2	TRBD2	TGTGCCAGCAGCCAAGCGGGGAAAAGCGGGAGGGTCACCGGGGAGCTGTTTTTT	CASSQAGKSGRVTGELFF
TRBV28	.	TRBJ2-3	TRBD2	TGTGCCAGCAGTCCACAGGGACTAGCGGGGGGCAGCACAGATACGCAGTATTTT	CASSPQGLAGGSTDTQYF
TRBV18	.	TRBJ1-1	.	TGTGCCAGCTCACCACATGAACCACGCGGCGGCACTGAAGCTTTCTTT	CASSPHEPRGGTEAFF
TRBV7-7	.	TRBJ2-5	TRBD1	TGTGCCAGCAGCTTAATGACAGGGGCCCAAGAGACCCAGTACTTC	CASSLMTGAQETQYF
TRBV29-1	.	TRBJ2-2	.	TGCAGCGTTGAAAGCGGCACAGCGAACACCGGGGAGCTGTTTTTT	CSVESGTANTGELFF
TRBV9	.	TRBJ2-2	TRBD2	TGTGCCAGCTCGACTAGCGGGGGCTCCACCGGGGAGCTGTTTTTT	CASSTSGGSTGELFF
TRBV9	.	TRBJ2-7	TRBD2	TGTGCCAGCAGCGCAGGGACTAGCCTACAGCAGTACTTC	CASSAGTSLQQYF
TRBV7-3	.	TRBJ2-1	TRBD1	TGTGCCAGCAGCCGGGACAGGGCCTACAATGAGCAGTTCTTC	CASSRDRAYNEQFF
TRBV11-2	.	TRBJ1-1	.	TGTGCCAGCAGCTTAGTCGACAGCAACACTGAAGCTTTCTTT	CASSLVDSNTEAFF
TRBV5-1	.	TRBJ1-1	TRBD1	TGCGCCAGCAGCTTTTCCCCCCACGACAGGGAGTATTACACTGAAGCTTTCTTT	CASSFSPHDREYYTEAFF
TRBV12-2	once	TRBJ2-1	.	TGTGCAAGTCGCTTTTCTAGCGGGAGGGCCCATGAGCAGTTCTTC	CASRFSSGRAHEQFF
TRBV5-4	.	TRBJ1-6	TRBD1	TGTGCCAGCAGCTTGGGGACAGGGAACTCCTATAATTCACCCCTCCACTTT	CASSLGTGNSYNSPLHF
TRBV3-1/TRBV3-2	.	TRBJ2-6	TRBD1	TGTGCCAGCAGCCTGGGACAGGGTTTGTCCTCTGGGGCCAACGTCCTGACTTTC	CASSLGQGLSSGANVLTF
TRBV18	.	TRBJ2-3	TRBD2	TGTGCCAGCTCGTTATCTAGCGGGATGATTAATACGCAGTATTTT	CASSLSSGMINTQYF
TRBV28	.	TRBJ1-2	TRBD1	TGTGCCAGCAGTCGGGGACAGGGGGCATATGGCTACACCTTC	CASSRGQGAYGYTF
TRBV27	once	TRBJ2-7	.	TGTGCCAGCAGTTCGTTTGGTCAGGTCAAGACCTACGAGCAGTACTTC	CASSSFGQVKTYEQYF
TRBV7-9	.	TRBJ1-3	.	TGTGCCAGCGATAGGGGCACTGGAAACACCATATATTTT	CASDRGTGNTIYF
TRBV11-2	few	TRBJ1-6	.	TGTGCCAGCAGCCCCCCGGAGGGGCGAAATTCACCCCTCCACTTT	CASSPPEGRNSPLHF
TRBV4-2	.	TRBJ1-6	TRBD1	TGTGCCAGCAGCCAAAGAACAGGGGATAATTCACCCCTCCACTTT	CASSQRTGDNSPLHF
TRBV6-1	.	TRBJ2-7	TRBD1	TGTGCCAGCAGTGAATTACAGGGGGCGCGTAACGAGCAGTACTTC	CASSELQGARNEQYF
TRBV12-3/TRBV12-4	.	TRBJ2-2	.	TGTGCCAGCAGAGCATCTCGTACCGGGGAGCTGTTTTTT	CASRASRTGELFF